This T cell receptor (beta chain) is from a study of cytomegalovirus exposure and HLA in healthy donors. Turning to this clone: What it recognizes is unknown. One junction end does not reproduce the germline sequence, and a read error may be involved.

Study observations and caveats: Using the classifier, cytomegalovirus status was reportedly diagnosed with high specificity and sensitivity.

The PCR employed 60 Vbeta primers together with 13 Jbeta primers. Repertoires were generated with immunoSEQ multiplex PCR, while TCRdb's copy carries only in-frame clones and drops some. The sample includes about 130,000 clones, about two thirds of them seen just once. This CDR3 contains 15 residues. CDR1 SEHNR and CDR2 FQNEAQ come from the germline V gene (reference sequence). The sequencing sample was made of PBMCs. The chain links TRBV7-9 to TRBJ2-7, with TRBD2 matching over 12 bases. This sequence was found in a human donor in good health. The CDR3 region has the DNA TGTTCCAGCAGCCGGACTAGCGGGATCTACTACGAGCAGTACTTC. This translates into CSSSRTSGIYYEQYF.